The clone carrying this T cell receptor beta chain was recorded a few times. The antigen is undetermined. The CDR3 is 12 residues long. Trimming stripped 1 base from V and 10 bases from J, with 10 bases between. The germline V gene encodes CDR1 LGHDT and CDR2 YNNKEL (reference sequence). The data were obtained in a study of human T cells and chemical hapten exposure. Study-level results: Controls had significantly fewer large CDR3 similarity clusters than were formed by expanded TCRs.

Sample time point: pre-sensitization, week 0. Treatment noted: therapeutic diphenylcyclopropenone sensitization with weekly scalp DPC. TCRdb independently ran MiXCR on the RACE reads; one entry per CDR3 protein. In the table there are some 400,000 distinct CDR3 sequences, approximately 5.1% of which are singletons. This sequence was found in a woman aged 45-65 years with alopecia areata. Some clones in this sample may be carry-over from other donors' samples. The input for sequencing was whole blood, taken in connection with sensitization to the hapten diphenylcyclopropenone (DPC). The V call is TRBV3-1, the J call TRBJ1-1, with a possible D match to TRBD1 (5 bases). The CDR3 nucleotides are TGTGCCAGCAGCCAAGGTTGGCAGGGAGCTTTCTTT. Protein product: CASSQGWQGAFF.